Here is one TCR beta chain with its context. Its cognate antigen is unknown. This entry belongs to a study of cytomegalovirus exposure and HLA in healthy donors. Study outcomes and limitations: TCR beta chains numbering approximately 150 were designated cytomegalovirus-associated. The tendency of first-cohort TCR clusters to co-occur in the roughly 130 validation repertoires was the finding of a later analysis. The CMV antigen specificity of three CMV-associated chains was confirmed through in vitro analysis.

Germline trimming cut 3 bases from V and 1 base from J; bases unmatched to any gene: 4. The CDR3 runs 16 residues. Germline V gene lookup returns CDR1 SGHTA and CDR2 FQGNSA. TCRdb's copy holds only in-frame clones and misses some; the assay was immunoSEQ multiplex PCR. In the table there are over 250,000 clones, around 85% of which are singletons. This clonotype was sampled from a woman aged 18-35 years in good health and CMV-seronegative. The specimen was PBMCs. This rearrangement joins TRBV7-2 to TRBJ2-1; TRBD2 aligns across 9 bases. DNA for the CDR3: TGTGCCAGCAGCTTGGGGAGCGGGGGGTCCTACAATGAGCAGTTCTTC. Protein: CASSLGSGGSYNEQFF.